One and the same sample provided the 21 T cell receptor beta chains below, sequenced in a study of blood T cell repertoires in COVID-19 (dated by TCRdb to the early 2020s). Library method: the immunoSEQ multiplex PCR assay. The immuneACCESS repertoire file appears here via TCRdb, limited to in-frame rearrangements. These files lack a portion of the clones; in checked studies, under half of the deficit traces to unresolved V genes, and the cause of the others is not known. In all, the sample holds around 86,000 clones, and approximately 87% of those were seen once. The ten top clones hold around 7% of the sample. The sample comprised peripheral blood. Receptor source: a human donor with acute or convalescent COVID-19. The donor label of this sample is uncertain.

The chain joins TRBV6-5 to TRBJ1-2; 7 bases line up with TRBD1. This CDR3 comprises 13 residues. The germline CDR1 and CDR2 sequences are MNHEY and SVGAGI. Germline trimming cut 6 bases from V and 4 bases from J; bases unmatched to any gene: 5. This CDR3 is CASRGDRFYGYTF. CDR3 nucleotides: TGTGCCAGCAGGGGGGACAGATTCTATGGCTACACCTTC.

This clone was recorded once. This chain connects TRBV7-3 to TRBJ2-3, with a weak D call TRBD2 (5 bases). V lost 5 bases, J lost 1 base, and 16 bases lay in between. CDR1 and CDR2 from the germline V gene are SGHTA and FQGTGA. The CDR3 has 16 amino acids. DNA of the CDR3: TGTGCCAGCAGCCTCCTGGCCGCGAGGGGCACAGATACGCAGTATTTT. Protein sequence: CASSLLAARGTDTQYF.

The V call is TRBV7-9, the J call TRBJ1-2, with D possibly TRBD1 on 5 matching bases. Germline CDR1 reads SEHNR; CDR2 reads FQNEAQ (reference sequence). This CDR3 has 13 residues. V was trimmed by 5 bases and J by 5 bases, leaving 12 bases between them. CDR3 residues: CASSLTTAYGYTF. CDR3 bases: TGTGCCAGCAGCCTGACGACAGCTTATGGCTACACCTTC.

This chain joins TRBV6-5 and TRBJ2-4; D is perhaps TRBD2 (5 bases). CDR1 is MNHEY, CDR2 SVGAGI, per germline. This CDR3 is 12 amino acids long. V lost 11 bases and J lost 0, with 8 bases in between. In DNA form, the CDR3 reads TGTGCCTCGGGGATAGCCAAAAACATTCAGTACTTC. Its translation: CASGIAKNIQYF.

This sequence joins TRBV28 and TRBJ2-7, with 11 bases aligning to TRBD2. V lost 10 bases, J lost 0 bases, and 8 bases stayed unmatched. The CDR3 loop spans 15 amino acids. CDR1 is MDHEN, CDR2 SYDVKM, per germline. In nucleotides, the CDR3 is TGTGCCACCAACGAACTAGCGGGGGACTCCTACGAGCAGTACTTC. It codes for CATNELAGDSYEQYF.

The chain carries TRBV3-1 (or the pseudogene TRBV3-2) and TRBJ2-4; possibly TRBD1 for D (6 bases). The germline V gene has CDR1 LGHDT and CDR2 YNNKEL (reference sequence). The length of the CDR3 is 13 residues. V was clipped by 10 bases and J by 1 base, with 11 bases between them. This CDR3 reads CAIYRAAKNIQYF. In DNA, the CDR3 is TGTGCCATCTACAGGGCGGCCAAAAACATTCAGTACTTC.

J is TRBJ2-7 and V is TRBV4-2; 10 bases match TRBD1. The trim removed 3 bases at V and 0 bases at J, leaving 8 bases unmatched. This CDR3 has 17 amino acids. Per the germline V gene, CDR1 is LGHNA and CDR2 is YNFKEQ. CDR3: CASSHATGTGASYEQYF. CDR3 in DNA: TGTGCCAGCAGCCACGCCACCGGGACAGGGGCCTCCTACGAGCAGTACTTC.

The CDR3 region is CASSSTGGADTQYF. CDR3 in DNA: TGCGCCAGCAGCTCCACAGGGGGTGCAGATACGCAGTATTTT. The V call is TRBV5-1, the J call TRBJ2-3; 8 bases align to TRBD1. Germline CDR1 SGHRS, CDR2 YFSETQ. This CDR3 has 14 amino acids. Trimming took 3 bases from V and 4 from J; bases not matched to a gene: 4.

The chain has TRBV3-1 (or the pseudogene TRBV3-2) and TRBJ1-4, with D possibly matching TRBD1 (5 bases). The CDR3 runs 16 residues. CDR1 is LGHDT and CDR2 is YNNKEL in the germline V gene (reference sequence). The V end lost 0 bases, the J end lost 4 bases, and 12 bases lay between the germline ends. CDR3 in DNA: TGTGCCAGCAGCCAAGATTTGAACAGGAATAATGAAAAACTGTTTTTT. This codes for CASSQDLNRNNEKLFF.

V and J are TRBV5-5 and TRBJ1-6; 7 nucleotides line up with TRBD1. Germline CDR1 and CDR2: SGHKS and YYEKEE (reference sequence). With 4 bases clipped from V and 9 bases from J, the junction kept 10 bases outside the gene matches. The CDR3 consists of 15 residues. In DNA, the CDR3 is TGTGCCAGCAGCGAGGGGGCTTATTCCGGTTCACCCCTCCACTTT. It codes for CASSEGAYSGSPLHF.

This chain uses TRBV27 with TRBJ1-2; no clear D gene. The CDR3 covers 16 residues. CDR1 is MNHEY and CDR2 is SMNVEV in the germline V gene (reference sequence). The V gene lost 0 bases and the J gene lost 3 bases, with 14 bases spanning the gap. DNA of the CDR3: TGTGCCAGCAGTTTATCGTTCACAACCGGAGACTATGGCTACACCTTC. This gives the protein CASSLSFTTGDYGYTF.

J is TRBJ1-6 and V is TRBV19; 9 bases map to TRBD1. The germline V gene encodes CDR1 LNHDA and CDR2 SQIVND (reference sequence). The V and J ends lost 6 bases and 7 bases, in that order; junction bases with no gene match: 10. CDR3 length equals 16 residues. In DNA, the CDR3 is TGTGCCAGTAGGGTGGGACAGGGAAGAGGAAATTCACCCCTCCACTTT. The encoded protein is CASRVGQGRGNSPLHF.

The chain combines TRBV29-1 with TRBJ2-5, with 8 bases lining up with TRBD2. The CDR3 sequence is 13 residues long. Germline CDR1 and CDR2: SQVTM and ANQGSEA. V lost 4 bases to trimming and J lost 3 bases; unmatched junction nucleotides: 4. DNA of the CDR3: TGCAGCGTTGCGCGGGGGGCGGAAGAGACCCAGTACTTC. This sequence encodes CSVARGAEETQYF.

The genes are TRBV19 and TRBJ1-2; no firm D call. Germline CDR1 reads LNHDA; CDR2 reads SQIVND (reference sequence). Trimming shortened V by 6 bases and J by 8 bases, and 10 bases separated the two germline ends. This CDR3 is 11 amino acids long. The CDR3 here is CASSGGFGYTF. The DNA of the CDR3 is TGTGCCAGTAGCGGCGGGTTCGGCTACACCTTC. The full variable domain, in which reference TRBV19 and TRBJ1-2 provide the parts outside the CDR3, is DGGITQSPKYLFRKEGQNVTLSCEQNLNHDAMYWYRQDPGQGLRLIYYSQIVNDFQKGDIAEGYSVSREKKESFPLTVTSAQKNPTAFYLCASSGGFGYTFGSGTRLTVV.

The chain employs TRBV5-1 and TRBJ1-1, with D tentatively TRBD1 (6 bases). Trimming pared 0 bases from V and 10 bases from J, leaving 7 bases between. The CDR3 spans 11 residues. From germline, CDR1 is SGHRS and CDR2 YFSETQ. The DNA for the CDR3 is TGCGCCAGCAGCTTGGCAGGGGTAGCTTTCTTT. It is translated as CASSLAGVAFF.

This CDR3 is CASSETGYNEQFF. As DNA, the CDR3 is TGTGCCAGCAGTGAAACAGGATACAATGAGCAGTTCTTC. The J gene is TRBJ2-1, the V gene TRBV2; TRBD1 might be the D (5 bases). Trimming stripped 2 bases from V and 4 bases from J, with 6 bases between. This CDR3 region has 13 residues. CDR1 and CDR2 (germline): SNHLY, FYNNEI.

This chain joins TRBV2 and TRBJ2-2; D may be TRBD1 (6 bases). The germline gives CDR1 SNHLY, CDR2 FYNNEI. V lost 6 bases and J 5 bases, leaving 16 bases between the germline ends. The CDR3 has 15 residues. The CDR3 nucleotides read TGTGCCAGCAGAGAACGGACAGTAGAAACCGGGGAGCTGTTTTTT. This encodes CASRERTVETGELFF.

The genes are TRBV6-5 and TRBJ2-5; 8 positions agree with TRBD1. The CDR3 has 15 residues. Trimming cost V 5 bases and J 5 bases; bases outside gene matches: 10. Per germline, CDR1 MNHEY and CDR2 SVGAGI. CDR3 in DNA: TGTGCCAGCAGTCCTTTACAGGGGGTGATGGAGACCCAGTACTTC. Translated: CASSPLQGVMETQYF.

The rearrangement joins TRBV10-3 to TRBJ1-1; tentative D call: TRBD1 (5 bases). CDR1 is ENHRY and CDR2 is SYGVKD in the germline V gene. V gave up 6 bases and J gave up 8 bases, with 22 bases separating them. This CDR3 contains 15 residues. CDR3 amino acids: CAIRGGSQEVDEAFF. Here the CDR3 DNA reads TGTGCCATCAGGGGGGGGAGCCAGGAGGTAGACGAAGCTTTCTTT.

The rearrangement joins TRBV7-9 to TRBJ1-4, with a weak D call TRBD1 (5 bases). CDR1 and CDR2 (germline): SEHNR, FQNEAQ (reference sequence). The CDR3 runs 14 residues. Trimming took 5 bases from V and 4 from J, leaving 11 bases between them. CDR3 bases: TGTGCCAGCAGCCGTCATCAGGGTAATGAAAAACTGTTTTTT. This gives the protein CASSRHQGNEKLFF.

The chain is built from TRBV7-2 and TRBJ1-2; 9 nucleotides match TRBD1. V was pared by 2 bases and J by 5 bases, with 12 bases of the junction left unmatched. Germline loops: CDR1 SGHTA, CDR2 FQGNSA. The CDR3 has 17 residues. The CDR3 here is CASSLRYRGPRGYGYTF. DNA of the CDR3: TGTGCCAGCAGCTTAAGGTACAGGGGGCCGAGGGGATATGGCTACACCTTC.